This T cell receptor beta chain was identified during a study of T cell repertoires in cytomegalovirus infection. Study in general: It was recently identified HLA-C-restricted and well-studied HLA-B-restricted CMV epitopes that the study used. CMV infection together with matching HLA type was indicated by public TCR beta signatures.

Points from the study as a whole: The response measured ex vivo was dominated by TCR beta clonotypes (HLA-C-restricted and CMV-specific). The cumulative frequency of public TCR beta families distinguished individuals who carried CMV together with the relevant HLA.

MiXCR, run by TCRdb on the reads, gives a single entry per CDR3 protein. This repertoire shows around 140,000 distinct CDR3 sequences, over 25% found once; its top ten account for 45% to 55%. CDR3 size: 15 residues. V lost 8 bases, J lost 7 bases, and 10 bases stayed unmatched. Germline values: CDR1 SNHLY, CDR2 FYNNEI. Points on this clonotype: Its antigen remains unknown.

This clonotype was obtained from a human donor in good health (CMV status not recorded). Some clones in this sample may be carry-over from other donors' samples. The V and J genes are TRBV2 and TRBJ2-1; TRBD1 matches at 11 bases. This sample comprised CD8+ T cells from cultured PBMCs, obtained from culture after CMV antigen stimulation. This CDR3 is CASPAGTGGVNEQFF. CDR3 in DNA: TGTGCCAGCCCCGCCGGGACAGGGGGTGTTAATGAGCAGTTCTTC.